These 6 T cell receptor beta chains originate from one sample sequenced in a study of PD-1 blockade in classical Hodgkin lymphoma. TCRdb's copy holds only in-frame clones and misses some; the assay was immunoSEQ multiplex PCR. The sample includes roughly 49,000 clones, 90% seen only once; the top ten take about 15%. Time point defined: cycle 4 day 1 (C4D1), after less than seven weeks of nivolumab. Brentuximab vedotin exposure varied among the patients, all of whom had relapsed after autologous stem cell transplantation. Sequenced material: peripheral blood mononuclear cells (PBMCs), taken before the fourth cycle of nivolumab. The receptors shown here come from a human donor with classical Hodgkin lymphoma.

The rearrangement uses TRBV9 and TRBJ2-7; D is perhaps TRBD1 (7 bases). V gave up 0 bases and J gave up 2 bases, with 12 bases separating them. This CDR3 spans 15 amino acids. Germline lookup yields CDR1 SGDLS and CDR2 YYNGEE. In nucleotides, the CDR3 is TGTGCCAGCAGCGTAGGGCAGGGGGGACCCTACGAGCAGTACTTC. Residues: CASSVGQGGPYEQYF.

The chain is built from TRBV6-1 and TRBJ1-3; D is ambiguous. The CDR3 consists of 12 residues. The V gene's germline CDR1 is MNHNS and CDR2 SASEGT. V was trimmed by 2 bases and J by 4 bases, leaving 3 bases between them. As DNA, the CDR3 is TGTGCCAGCAGTGAACGCGGAAACACCATATATTTT. This encodes CASSERGNTIYF.

This sequence joins TRBV6-5 and TRBJ1-1; D is unclear. Per germline, CDR1 MNHEY and CDR2 SVGAGI. The V and J ends lost 7 bases and 9 bases respectively, with 18 bases between them. The CDR3 length is 13 residues. CDR3 in DNA: TGTGCCAGCAACTACCTGGGAGGCGGGAAAGCTTTCTTT. Amino acid sequence: CASNYLGGGKAFF.

The chain carries TRBV6-5 and TRBJ1-5, with D perhaps matching TRBD1 (5 bases). This CDR3 has 15 amino acids. Per germline, CDR1 MNHEY and CDR2 SVGAGI. V shed 2 bases and J shed 4 bases, with 12 bases lying between them. Written as DNA, the CDR3 is TGTGCCAGCAGTTACGGGGCGGCGGATAATCAGCCCCAGCATTTT. It codes for CASSYGAADNQPQHF.

Turning to this clone: One junction end disagrees with the germline gene, perhaps due to a read error. The chain carries TRBV7-7 and TRBJ2-5, with 13 bases identical to TRBD2. CDR1 and CDR2 (germline): SSHAT, FNYEAQ (reference sequence). CDR3 length: 16 residues. CDR3 loop: CASSYPGTSGKETQYF. The DNA for the CDR3 is TGTGCTAGCAGCTACCCCGGGACTAGCGGGAAGGAGACCCAGTACTTC.

The chain links TRBV28 to TRBJ1-3; a possible D gene is TRBD1 (6 bases). The V end lost 4 bases, the J end lost 4 bases, and 8 bases lay between the germline ends. This CDR3 has 13 amino acids. Germline CDR1 is MDHEN and CDR2 is SYDVKM. CDR3 sequence (DNA): TGTGCCAGCAGTTATGACAGGGGAAACACCATATATTTT. Translating it yields CASSYDRGNTIYF.